These T cell receptor beta chains were read from a single sample in a study of shared clonotypes between healthy human individuals. The table came from immunoSEQ multiplex PCR; TCRdb's copy has only in-frame clones and leaves some out. The data show more than 2,000,000 clones, with over 85% seen just once and 0.39% held by the top ten. The sequenced sample was naive CD4+ T cells from PBMCs. These receptors were taken from a man aged 18 to 30 in good health. Some clones in this sample may be carry-over from other donors' samples. The CDR3 runs from the conserved cysteine through the conserved F or W. D genes are given only for firm matches. Not every row has a clone size; where given, it reads once, few, many or a size class.

v_call	clone_size	j_call	d_call	cdr3_aa	cdr3_nt
TRBV5-1	-	TRBJ2-1	-	CASSFGVEDEQFF	TGCGCCAGCAGCTTCGGGGTGGAGGATGAGCAGTTCTTC
TRBV25-1	-	TRBJ1-4	-	CASSGFREGEKLFF	TGTGCCAGCAGTGGCTTCAGGGAGGGTGAAAAACTGTTTTTT
TRBV28	-	TRBJ1-1	-	CASSLKAGGTEAFF	TGTGCCAGCAGTTTAAAGGCAGGTGGCACTGAAGCTTTCTTT
TRBV10-2	-	TRBJ1-1	-	CASSNKGGNTEAFF	TGCGCCAGCAGTAATAAGGGGGGGAACACTGAAGCTTTCTTT
TRBV28	-	TRBJ2-1	-	CASVGQLTYNEQFF	TGTGCCAGCGTTGGACAGCTAACCTACAATGAGCAGTTCTTC
TRBV28	-	TRBJ2-1	TRBD2	CASSLAGGHLVPFF	TGTGCCAGCAGTTTAGCGGGAGGTCATCTAGTCCCGTTCTTC
TRBV27	-	TRBJ2-3	-	CASRRQGLERNTDTQYF	TGTGCCAGCAGACGACAGGGACTAGAGAGGAACACAGATACGCAGTATTTT
TRBV10-3	-	TRBJ2-1	TRBD2	CAISEMGLADYNEQFF	TGTGCCATCAGTGAAATGGGACTAGCCGACTACAATGAGCAGTTCTTC
TRBV10-1	-	TRBJ2-2	TRBD2	CASSESRTSITGELFF	TGCGCCAGCAGTGAGTCGAGGACTAGCATTACCGGGGAGCTGTTTTTT
TRBV5-1	-	TRBJ2-1	-	CASSLDPYNEQFF	TGCGCCAGCAGCTTGGACCCGTACAATGAGCAGTTCTTC
TRBV20-1	once	TRBJ2-1	-	CSAGKYNEQFF	TGCAGTGCGGGGAAATACAATGAGCAGTTCTTC
TRBV11-2	-	TRBJ1-1	-	CASRGGGTSEAFF	TGTGCCAGCAGAGGCGGCGGCACATCTGAAGCTTTCTTT
TRBV4-1	-	TRBJ2-5	TRBD2	CASSRRLAGEETQYF	TGCGCCAGCAGCCGCAGACTAGCGGGAGAGGAGACCCAGTACTTC
TRBV14	-	TRBJ2-7	TRBD2	CASSQGLAGGYKSYF	TGTGCCAGCAGCCAAGGACTAGCGGGGGGATATAAAAGTTACTTC
TRBV30	-	TRBJ2-5	TRBD1	CAWIPGQGRKTQYF	TGTGCCTGGATCCCCGGACAGGGGAGGAAGACCCAGTACTTC
TRBV4-1	-	TRBJ2-3	-	CASSQDGAFDLRTDTQYF	TGCGCCAGCAGCCAAGATGGGGCATTCGATTTGCGCACAGATACGCAGTATTTT
TRBV25-1	-	TRBJ2-1	-	CASSELSYSHNEQFF	TGTGCCAGCAGTGAATTAAGCTATTCCCACAATGAGCAGTTCTTC
TRBV14	-	TRBJ2-1	TRBD2	CASSLRTSGSFNEQFF	TGTGCCAGCAGCCTTCGGACTAGCGGGAGCTTCAATGAGCAGTTCTTC
TRBV5-1	-	TRBJ2-1	TRBD2	CASSSPSGRGNEQFF	TGCGCCAGCAGCTCGCCTAGCGGGAGAGGGAATGAGCAGTTCTTC
TRBV4-2	-	TRBJ1-5	-	CASSQGVESQPQHF	TGTGCCAGCAGCCAAGGGGTCGAGAGCCAGCCCCAGCATTTT